This T cell receptor beta chain was obtained from a study of shared T cell receptors in the human thymus. Unmatched junction bases numbered 4, after V lost 5 bases and J lost 5 bases. Per germline, CDR1 LGHNA and CDR2 YSLEER. The CDR3 is 14 amino acids. The count of this clone is one. Data came from immunoSEQ multiplex PCR; TCRdb stores just in-frame clones and leaves some out. The data show hundreds of thousands of clones, around nine tenths seen once. This sample also appeared in a second study, on human thymus T cells. That paper notes: Corrective surgery for congenital heart defects was being performed on the healthy Finnish infants who were the donors. Thymus pieces cut out during corrective heart surgery were the tissue that was used. Related studies noted strongly shared thymic repertoires across unrelated people.

The source is a boy younger than two with a congenital heart defect. The chain carries TRBV4-3 and TRBJ1-4, with 8 positions matching TRBD1. The sequenced sample was thymocytes. Here the CDR3 DNA reads TGCGCCAGCAGCAAACGACAGGGGAATGAAAAACTGTTTTTT. Amino acid sequence: CASSKRQGNEKLFF.